This entry lists 3 T cell receptor beta chains sequenced from one sample in a study of technical replicates of blood from a few donors. The table came from immunoSEQ multiplex PCR; TCRdb's copy has only in-frame clones and leaves some out. The profile shows 60,000 to 70,000 clones, 95% to 98% of them singletons. Source material: T cells isolated from PBMCs. These receptors were collected from a human donor in good health.

The rearrangement joins TRBV6-1 to TRBJ2-1; a possible D gene is TRBD1 (6 bases). The V gene's germline CDR1 is MNHNS and CDR2 SASEGT. The CDR3 runs to 13 residues. The V end was cut by 2 bases, the J end by 9 bases, with 11 bases between. The DNA of the CDR3 is TGTGCCAGCAGTGAAACAGGGCGAGGTGAGCAGTTCTTC. Residues: CASSETGRGEQFF.

The chain employs TRBV6-5 and TRBJ2-1; TRBD2 agrees at 9 bases. This CDR3 is built from 14 residues. V gave up 10 bases and J gave up 3 bases; unmatched junction bases: 7. In germline, CDR1 is MNHEY, CDR2 SVGAGI. The DNA of the CDR3 is TGTGCCACCCTAGCGGGAAGGGGCTACAATGAGCAGTTCTTC. Its translation is CATLAGRGYNEQFF.

This clone was counted once. J is TRBJ1-2 and V is TRBV19; a weak D match, TRBD1 (6 bases). V gave up 5 bases and J gave up 9 bases, with 13 bases separating them. CDR1 and CDR2 from the germline V gene are LNHDA and SQIVND (reference sequence). CDR3 length: 12 residues. CDR3 DNA: TGTGCCAGTAGTCGCAGGGGTCTGAGCTACACCTTC. Amino acid sequence: CASSRRGLSYTF.